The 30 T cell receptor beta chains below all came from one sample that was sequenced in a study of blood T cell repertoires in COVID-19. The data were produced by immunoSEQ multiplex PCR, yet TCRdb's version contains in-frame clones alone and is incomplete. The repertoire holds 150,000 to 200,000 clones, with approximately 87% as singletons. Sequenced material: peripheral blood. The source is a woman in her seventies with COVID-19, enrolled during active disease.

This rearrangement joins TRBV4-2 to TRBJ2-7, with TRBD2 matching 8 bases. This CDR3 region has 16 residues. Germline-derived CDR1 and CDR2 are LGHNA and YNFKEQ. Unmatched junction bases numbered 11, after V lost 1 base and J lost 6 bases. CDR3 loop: CASSQVPQGLAGEQYF. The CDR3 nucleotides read TGTGCCAGCAGCCAAGTTCCTCAAGGACTAGCTGGCGAGCAGTACTTC.

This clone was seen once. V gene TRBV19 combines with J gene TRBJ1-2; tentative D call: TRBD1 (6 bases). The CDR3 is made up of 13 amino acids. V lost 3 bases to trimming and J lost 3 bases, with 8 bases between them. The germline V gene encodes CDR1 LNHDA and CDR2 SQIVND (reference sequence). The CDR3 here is CASSITGHYGYTF. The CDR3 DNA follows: TGTGCCAGTAGTATCACAGGGCACTATGGCTACACCTTC.

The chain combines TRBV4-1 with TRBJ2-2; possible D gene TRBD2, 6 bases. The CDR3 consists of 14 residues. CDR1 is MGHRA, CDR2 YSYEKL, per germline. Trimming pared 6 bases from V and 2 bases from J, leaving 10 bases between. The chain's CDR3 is CASRRDSNTGELFF. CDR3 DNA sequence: TGCGCCAGCAGACGGGACTCTAACACCGGGGAGCTGTTTTTT.

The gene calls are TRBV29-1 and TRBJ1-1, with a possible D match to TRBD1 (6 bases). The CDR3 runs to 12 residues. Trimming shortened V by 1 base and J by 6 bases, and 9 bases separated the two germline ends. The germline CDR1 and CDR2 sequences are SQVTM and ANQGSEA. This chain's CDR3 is CSVEGGLAEAFF. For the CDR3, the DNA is TGCAGCGTTGAAGGGGGGCTGGCTGAAGCTTTCTTT. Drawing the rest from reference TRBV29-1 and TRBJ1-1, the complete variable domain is SAVISQKPSRDICQRGTSLTIQCQVDSQVTMMFWYRQQPGQSLTLIATANQGSEATYESGFVIDKFPISRPNLTFSTLTVSNMSPEDSSIYLCSVEGGLAEAFFGQGTRLTVV.

This chain's CDR3 is CASSTDQGIYGYTF. DNA of the CDR3: TGTGCCAGCAGTACGGATCAGGGGATTTATGGCTACACCTTC. This chain uses TRBV28 with TRBJ1-2, with D maybe TRBD1 (6 bases). V lost 5 bases to trimming and J lost 5 bases, with 15 bases between them. Germline V gene data show CDR1 as MDHEN and CDR2 as SYDVKM. The CDR3 has 14 amino acids.

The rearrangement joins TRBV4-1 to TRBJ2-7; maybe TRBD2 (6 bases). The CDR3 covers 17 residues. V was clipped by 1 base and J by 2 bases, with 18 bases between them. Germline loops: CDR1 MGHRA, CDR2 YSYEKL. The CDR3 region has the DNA TGCGCCAGCAGCCAAGGTGTTAGCGGAACCCTCACCTACGAGCAGTACTTC. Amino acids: CASSQGVSGTLTYEQYF.

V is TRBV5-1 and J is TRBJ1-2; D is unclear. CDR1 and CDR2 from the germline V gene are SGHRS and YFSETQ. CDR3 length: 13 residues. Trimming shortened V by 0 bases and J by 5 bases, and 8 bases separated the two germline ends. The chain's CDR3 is CASSLGADYGYTF. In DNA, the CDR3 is TGCGCCAGCAGCTTGGGGGCAGATTATGGCTACACCTTC.

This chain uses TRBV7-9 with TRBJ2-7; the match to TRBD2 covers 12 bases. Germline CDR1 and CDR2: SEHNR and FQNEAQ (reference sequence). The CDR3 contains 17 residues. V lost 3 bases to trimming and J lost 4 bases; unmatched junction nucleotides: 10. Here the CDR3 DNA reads TGTGCCAGCAGCTTGGGGACTAGCGGGCAAAAGCGGTACGAGCAGTACTTC. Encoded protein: CASSLGTSGQKRYEQYF.

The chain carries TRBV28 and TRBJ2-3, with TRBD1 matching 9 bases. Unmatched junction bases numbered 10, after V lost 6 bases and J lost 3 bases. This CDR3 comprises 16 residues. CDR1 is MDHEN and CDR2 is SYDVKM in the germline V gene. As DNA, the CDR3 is TGTGCCAGCAGCGTTACCGGGACAGGGTCGACAGATACGCAGTATTTT. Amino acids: CASSVTGTGSTDTQYF. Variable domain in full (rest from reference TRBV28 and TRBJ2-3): DVKVTQSSRYLVKRTGEKVFLECVQDMDHENMFWYRQDPGLGLRLIYFSYDVKMKEKGDIPEGYSVSREKKERFSLILESASTNQTSMYLCASSVTGTGSTDTQYFGPGTRLTVL.

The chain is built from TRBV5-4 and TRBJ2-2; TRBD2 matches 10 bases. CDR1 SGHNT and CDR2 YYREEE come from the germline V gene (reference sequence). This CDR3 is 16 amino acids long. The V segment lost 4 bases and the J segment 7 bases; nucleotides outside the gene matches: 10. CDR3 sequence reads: CASSPGASGSVGELFF. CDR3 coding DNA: TGTGCCAGCAGCCCTGGGGCTAGCGGGAGTGTCGGGGAGCTGTTTTTT. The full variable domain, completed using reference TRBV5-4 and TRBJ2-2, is ETGVTQSPTHLIKTRGQQVTLRCSSQSGHNTVSWYQQALGQGPQFIFQYYREEENGRGNFPPRFSGLQFPNYSSELNVNALELDDSALYLCASSPGASGSVGELFFGEGSRLTVL.

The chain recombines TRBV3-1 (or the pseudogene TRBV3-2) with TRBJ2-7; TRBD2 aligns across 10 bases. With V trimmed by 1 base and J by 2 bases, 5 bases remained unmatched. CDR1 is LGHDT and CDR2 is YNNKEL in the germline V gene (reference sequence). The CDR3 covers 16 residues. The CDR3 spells CASSQGTSGTPYEQYF. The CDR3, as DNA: TGTGCCAGCAGCCAAGGTACTAGCGGGACCCCCTACGAGCAGTACTTC.

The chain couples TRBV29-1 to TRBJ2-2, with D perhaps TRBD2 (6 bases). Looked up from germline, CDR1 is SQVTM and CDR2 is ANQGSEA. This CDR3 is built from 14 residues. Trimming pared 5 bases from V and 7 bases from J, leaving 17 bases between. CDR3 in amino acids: CSVSRGRSDGELFF. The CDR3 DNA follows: TGCAGCGTTTCACGAGGGAGGAGTGACGGGGAGCTGTTTTTT.

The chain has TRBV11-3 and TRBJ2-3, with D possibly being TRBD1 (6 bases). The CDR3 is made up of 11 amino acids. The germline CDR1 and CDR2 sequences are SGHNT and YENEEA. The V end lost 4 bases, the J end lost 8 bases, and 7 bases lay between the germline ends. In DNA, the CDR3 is TGTGCCAGCAGCTCACAGGGTACGCAGTATTTT. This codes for CASSSQGTQYF.

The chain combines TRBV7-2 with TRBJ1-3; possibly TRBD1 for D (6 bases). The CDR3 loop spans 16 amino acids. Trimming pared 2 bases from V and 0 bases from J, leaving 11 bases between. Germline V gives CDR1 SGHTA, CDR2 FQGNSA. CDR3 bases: TGTGCCAGCAGCTTACAGGGGAGAACCTCTGGAAACACCATATATTTT. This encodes CASSLQGRTSGNTIYF.

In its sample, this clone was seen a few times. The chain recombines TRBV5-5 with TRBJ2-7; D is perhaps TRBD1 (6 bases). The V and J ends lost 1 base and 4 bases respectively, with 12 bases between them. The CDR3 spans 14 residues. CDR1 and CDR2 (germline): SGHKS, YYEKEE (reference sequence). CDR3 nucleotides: TGTGCCAGCAGCTTGTCTACAGGGAGTTACGAGCAGTACTTC. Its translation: CASSLSTGSYEQYF.

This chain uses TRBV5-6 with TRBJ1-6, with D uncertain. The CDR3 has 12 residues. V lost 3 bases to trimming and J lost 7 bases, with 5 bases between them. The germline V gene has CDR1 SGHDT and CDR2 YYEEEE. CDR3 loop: CASSYRNSPLHF. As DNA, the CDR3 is TGTGCCAGCAGCTACAGAAATTCACCCCTCCACTTT.

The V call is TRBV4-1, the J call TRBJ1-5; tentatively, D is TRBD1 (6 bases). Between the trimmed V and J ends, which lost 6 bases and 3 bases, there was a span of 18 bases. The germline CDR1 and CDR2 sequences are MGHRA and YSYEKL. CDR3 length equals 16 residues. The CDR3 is CASSPYHGQTNQPQHF. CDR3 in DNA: TGCGCCAGCAGTCCATACCATGGACAGACCAATCAGCCCCAGCATTTT.

The CDR3 protein is CSGQAQGGNTIYF. DNA for the CDR3: TGCAGCGGACAAGCGCAGGGTGGAAACACCATATATTTT. V gene TRBV29-1 combines with J gene TRBJ1-3, with a weak D call TRBD1 (5 bases). The CDR3 has 13 residues. The V gene's germline CDR1 is SQVTM and CDR2 ANQGSEA. Trimming stripped 7 bases from V and 3 bases from J, with 13 bases between.

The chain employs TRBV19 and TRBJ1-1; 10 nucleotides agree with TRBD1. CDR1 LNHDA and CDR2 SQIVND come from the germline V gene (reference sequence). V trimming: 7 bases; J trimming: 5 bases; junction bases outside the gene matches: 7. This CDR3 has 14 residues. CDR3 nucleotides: TGTGCCAGTATAAGGACAGGGGGAGGTACTGAAGCTTTCTTT. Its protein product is CASIRTGGGTEAFF.

Here the CDR3 DNA reads TGTGCCAGCAGTCAAGCAACCCAACAGGGAGGGGATGAGCAGTTCTTC. Its protein is CASSQATQQGGDEQFF. The chain recombines TRBV6-2 or TRBV6-3 with TRBJ2-1, with D maybe TRBD2 (7 bases). Germline CDR1 reads MNHEY; CDR2 reads SVGEGT. The CDR3 totals 16 residues. Trimming removed 5 bases at V and 8 bases at J, with 22 bases between.

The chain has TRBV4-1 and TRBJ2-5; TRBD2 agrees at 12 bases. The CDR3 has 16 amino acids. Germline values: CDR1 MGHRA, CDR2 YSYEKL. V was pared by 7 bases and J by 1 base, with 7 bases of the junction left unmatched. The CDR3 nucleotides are TGCGCCAGCACCCCCGGGACTAGCGGGTTCCAAGAGACCCAGTACTTC. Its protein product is CASTPGTSGFQETQYF.

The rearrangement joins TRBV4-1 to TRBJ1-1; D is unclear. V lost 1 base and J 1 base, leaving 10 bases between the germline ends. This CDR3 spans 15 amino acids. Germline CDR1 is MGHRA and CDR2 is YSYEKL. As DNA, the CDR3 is TGCGCCAGCAGCCAAGTAGCCCAGCCGAACACTGAAGCTTTCTTT. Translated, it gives CASSQVAQPNTEAFF.

The CDR3 here is CASSDIGDNEQFF. The DNA for the CDR3 is TGTGCCAGCAGCGATATCGGGGACAATGAGCAGTTCTTC. V and J are TRBV3-1 (or the pseudogene TRBV3-2) and TRBJ2-1, with D maybe TRBD2 (5 bases). The germline V gene encodes CDR1 LGHDT and CDR2 YNNKEL (reference sequence). The CDR3 spans 13 residues. Trimming cost V 5 bases and J 5 bases, with 10 bases left between them.

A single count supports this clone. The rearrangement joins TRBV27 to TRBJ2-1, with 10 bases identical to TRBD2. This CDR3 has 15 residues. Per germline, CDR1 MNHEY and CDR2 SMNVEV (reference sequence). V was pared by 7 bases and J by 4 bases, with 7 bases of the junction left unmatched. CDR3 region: CASTLAGAVYNEQFF. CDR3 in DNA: TGTGCCAGCACGCTAGCGGGAGCGGTTTACAATGAGCAGTTCTTC.

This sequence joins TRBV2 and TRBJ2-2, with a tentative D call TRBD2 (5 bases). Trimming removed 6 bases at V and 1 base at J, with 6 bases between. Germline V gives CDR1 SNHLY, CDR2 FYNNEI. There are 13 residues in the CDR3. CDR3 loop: CASRGLNTGELFF. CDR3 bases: TGTGCCAGCAGAGGACTGAACACCGGGGAGCTGTTTTTT.

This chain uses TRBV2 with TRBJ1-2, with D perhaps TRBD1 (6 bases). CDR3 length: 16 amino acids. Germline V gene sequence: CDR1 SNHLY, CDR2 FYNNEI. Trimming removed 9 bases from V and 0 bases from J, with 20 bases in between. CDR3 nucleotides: TGTGCCAGATCATTAACCGGGACAACTGCTAACTATGGCTACACCTTC. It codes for CARSLTGTTANYGYTF.

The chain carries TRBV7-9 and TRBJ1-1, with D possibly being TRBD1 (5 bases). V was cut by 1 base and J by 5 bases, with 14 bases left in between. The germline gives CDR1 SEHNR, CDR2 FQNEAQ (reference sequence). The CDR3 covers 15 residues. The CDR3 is CASSLVQGGGTEAFF. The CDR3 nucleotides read TGTGCCAGCAGCTTAGTGCAGGGAGGAGGTACTGAAGCTTTCTTT.

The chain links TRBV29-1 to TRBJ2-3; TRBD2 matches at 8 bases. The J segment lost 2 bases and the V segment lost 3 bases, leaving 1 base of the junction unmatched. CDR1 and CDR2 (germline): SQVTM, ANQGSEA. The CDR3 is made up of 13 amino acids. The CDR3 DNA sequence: TGCAGCGTTGATAGCGGGAACACAGATACGCAGTATTTT. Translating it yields CSVDSGNTDTQYF.

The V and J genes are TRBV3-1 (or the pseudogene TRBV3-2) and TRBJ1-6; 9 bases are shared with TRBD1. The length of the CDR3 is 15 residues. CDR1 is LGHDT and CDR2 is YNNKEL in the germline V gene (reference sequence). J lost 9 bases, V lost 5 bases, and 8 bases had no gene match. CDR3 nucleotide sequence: TGTGCCAGCAGCATCTGGACAGGGGCTCGTTCACCCCTCCACTTT. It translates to CASSIWTGARSPLHF.

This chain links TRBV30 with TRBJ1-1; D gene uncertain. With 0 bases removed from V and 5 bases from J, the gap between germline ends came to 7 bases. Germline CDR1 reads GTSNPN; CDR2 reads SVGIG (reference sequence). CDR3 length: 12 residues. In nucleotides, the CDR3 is TGTGCCTGGAGTGTCTTGAGAACTGAAGCTTTCTTT. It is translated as CAWSVLRTEAFF.